Each of the 14 T cell receptor beta chains below was sequenced from the same sample in a study of blood T cell repertoires in COVID-19. Generated by immunoSEQ multiplex PCR, the TCRdb table keeps only in-frame clones and is missing some. The table has about 250,000 clones, 80% to 90% seen once. The specimen was peripheral blood. The receptors originated from a woman aged 40 to 50 who had recovered from COVID-19.

The chain joins TRBV2 to TRBJ2-7; D perhaps matches TRBD1 (5 bases). V lost 6 bases and J 2 bases, leaving 11 bases between the germline ends. Germline CDR1 reads SNHLY; CDR2 reads FYNNEI. There are 13 residues in the CDR3. CDR3 DNA sequence: TGTGCCAGCAGACCTCAGGGTGCCTACGAGCAGTACGTC. This encodes CASRPQGAYEQYV.

V is TRBV7-8 and J is TRBJ2-5, with D possibly matching TRBD1 (5 bases). V was pared by 4 bases and J by 1 base, with 10 bases between. This CDR3 is built from 14 residues. Germline lookup yields CDR1 SGHVS and CDR2 FQNEAQ. The DNA of the CDR3 is TGTGCCAGCAGCTATTTGACAGTCCAAGAGACCCAGTACTTC. The encoded protein is CASSYLTVQETQYF.

The chain has TRBV6-6 and TRBJ2-7, with D perhaps TRBD1 (5 bases). Trimming removed 5 bases at V and 3 bases at J, with 17 bases between. This CDR3 has 15 residues. Germline CDR1 reads MNHNY; CDR2 reads SVGAGI (reference sequence). The CDR3 bases are TGTGCCAGCAGTGACCTGACTGGACACTACTACGAGCAGTACTTC. It is translated as CASSDLTGHYYEQYF.

The sample holds one count of this clone. This chain joins TRBV6-6 and TRBJ2-5; 11 nucleotides agree with TRBD1. From germline, CDR1 is MNHNY and CDR2 SVGAGI (reference sequence). This CDR3 is 15 amino acids long. V trimming: 8 bases; J trimming: 4 bases; junction bases outside the gene matches: 9. The CDR3 loop is CASRPSGTGGETQYF. The CDR3 DNA sequence: TGTGCCAGCCGCCCATCCGGGACAGGGGGAGAGACCCAGTACTTC.

The V gene is TRBV19, the J gene TRBJ2-1; TRBD1 might be the D (8 bases). V lost 10 bases to trimming and J lost 10 bases, with 26 bases between them. Per the germline V gene, CDR1 is LNHDA and CDR2 is SQIVND (reference sequence). CDR3 length: 15 amino acids. CDR3 residues: CATQGDSGWSFEQFF. In DNA, the CDR3 is TGTGCCACACAGGGGGATAGCGGGTGGTCTTTCGAGCAGTTCTTC. Looking up the rest from reference TRBV19 and TRBJ2-1 gives the full variable domain: DGGITQSPKYLFRKEGQNVTLSCEQNLNHDAMYWYRQDPGQGLRLIYYSQIVNDFQKGDIAEGYSVSREKKESFPLTVTSAQKNPTAFYLCATQGDSGWSFEQFFGPGTRLTVL.

The V and J genes are TRBV28 and TRBJ2-1; D gene unclear. In germline, CDR1 is MDHEN, CDR2 SYDVKM. The CDR3 has 11 amino acids. V was cut by 7 bases and J by 8 bases, with 9 bases left in between. The CDR3 protein is CASTNGHEQFF. Written as DNA, the CDR3 is TGTGCCAGCACCAATGGGCATGAGCAGTTCTTC.

The genes are TRBV5-6 and TRBJ1-5; D possibly corresponds to TRBD1 (5 bases). The CDR3 length is 15 residues. The ends were cut back, 4 bases at V and 3 bases at J, with 14 bases in the middle. Germline V gives CDR1 SGHDT, CDR2 YYEEEE. CDR3: CASSLQDPHNQPQHF. The CDR3 coding sequence is TGTGCCAGCAGCCTACAGGATCCTCACAATCAGCCCCAGCATTTT.

CDR3 sequence (DNA): TGTGCCAGCAGCTCTCTTGGAGTGAGCTCCTACGAGCAGTACTTC. Protein: CASSSLGVSSYEQYF. The chain has TRBV13 and TRBJ2-7; D not resolved. The CDR3 is 15 residues long. The V end lost 4 bases, the J end lost 0 bases, and 13 bases lay between the germline ends. Germline CDR1 and CDR2: PRHDT and FYEKMQ (reference sequence).

This chain joins TRBV7-8 and TRBJ2-5, with 8 bases matching TRBD2. Germline CDR1 is SGHVS and CDR2 is FQNEAQ. V trimming: 5 bases; J trimming: 2 bases; junction bases outside the gene matches: 7. This CDR3 comprises 15 residues. Here the CDR3 reads CASSRAGTRQETQYF. The CDR3 DNA reads as TGTGCCAGCAGCCGAGCCGGGACTAGACAAGAGACCCAGTACTTC. Complete variable domain (other parts from reference TRBV7-8 and TRBJ2-5): GAGVSQSPRYKVAKRGQDVALRCDPISGHVSLFWYQQALGQGPEFLTYFQNEAQLDKSGLPSDRFFAERPEGSVSTLKIQRTQQEDSAVYLCASSRAGTRQETQYFGPGTRLLVL.

This clone occurred once. The rearrangement joins TRBV5-1 to TRBJ2-7; TRBD1 matches at 12 bases. The CDR3 runs to 18 residues. Germline V CDR1 and CDR2: SGHRS, YFSETQ. Losses at the gene ends were 0 bases for V and 2 bases for J; bases not matched to a gene: 9. As DNA, the CDR3 is TGCGCCAGCAGCTTGGCCTATCGGGACAGGGGGCTTACCTACGAGCAGTACTTC. Encoded protein: CASSLAYRDRGLTYEQYF.

V gene TRBV9 combines with J gene TRBJ1-4; no clear D gene. V was cut by 0 bases and J by 2 bases, with 8 bases left in between. Germline V gene data show CDR1 as SGDLS and CDR2 as YYNGEE. This CDR3 has 15 amino acids. The DNA of the CDR3 is TGTGCCAGCAGCGTAGCGGGGATGACTAATGAAAAACTGTTTTTT. This encodes CASSVAGMTNEKLFF.

The table lists this clone with a few counts. The V call is TRBV27, the J call TRBJ2-5; TRBD2 matches at 12 bases. V shed 9 bases and J 1 base; nucleotides not matched to a gene: 3. The CDR3 totals 14 residues. The germline gives CDR1 MNHEY, CDR2 SMNVEV (reference sequence). CDR3 nucleotides: TGTGCCAGGGAGACTAGCGGGAGCCAAGAGACCCAGTACTTC. Its protein product is CARETSGSQETQYF.

The CDR3, as DNA: TGTGCCAGCAGTGAGAGGGGACAGGGCTACAATGAGCAGTTCTTC. This encodes CASSERGQGYNEQFF. The chain recombines TRBV6-1 with TRBJ2-1; 9 bases line up with TRBD1. This CDR3 comprises 15 residues. CDR1 and CDR2 from the germline V gene are MNHNS and SASEGT. The J segment lost 3 bases and the V segment lost 3 bases, leaving 3 bases of the junction unmatched.

The chain carries TRBV30 and TRBJ1-3; D is unclear. CDR3 size: 15 residues. CDR1 GTSNPN and CDR2 SVGIG come from the germline V gene (reference sequence). V was shortened by 0 bases and J by 0 bases, with 9 bases between the two germline ends. Here the CDR3 DNA reads TGTGCCTGGAGTGTAATGCGGGGCTCTGGAAACACCATATATTTT. Its translation: CAWSVMRGSGNTIYF.